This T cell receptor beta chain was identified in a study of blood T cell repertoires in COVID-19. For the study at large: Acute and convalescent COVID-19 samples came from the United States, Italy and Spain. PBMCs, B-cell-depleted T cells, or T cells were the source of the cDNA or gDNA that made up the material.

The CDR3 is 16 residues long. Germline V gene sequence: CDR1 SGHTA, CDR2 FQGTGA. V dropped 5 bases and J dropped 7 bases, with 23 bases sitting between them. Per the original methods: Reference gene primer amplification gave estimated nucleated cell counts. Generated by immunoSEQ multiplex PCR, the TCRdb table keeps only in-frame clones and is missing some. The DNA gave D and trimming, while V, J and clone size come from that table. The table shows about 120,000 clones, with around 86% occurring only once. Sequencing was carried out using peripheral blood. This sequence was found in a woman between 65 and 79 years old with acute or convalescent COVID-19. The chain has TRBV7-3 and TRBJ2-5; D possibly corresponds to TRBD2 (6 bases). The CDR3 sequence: CASSLTGGAADGTQYF. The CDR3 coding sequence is TGTGCCAGCAGCCTTACTGGCGGGGCTGCCGATGGGACCCAGTACTTC.